This T cell receptor (beta chain) was captured in a study of blood T cells in healthy people across ages (dated by TCRdb to the mid-2010s). Regarding the study in general: Template switching captured roughly one uniquely barcoded TCR beta cDNA molecule per two T cells in model experiments. To avoid experimental bias, donors of different ages were randomly spread across the sequencing lanes. The study measured age-related changes in TCR beta repertoire diversity using deep sequencing normalized with unique cDNA molecular identifiers. Four age groups were formed from the donors: young (average about 17 years), middle-aged (approximately 39), aged (roughly 59) and long-lived (82). Two additional independent replicas of 1 million unique cDNA reads from the same blood draw were analyzed for two donors (one aged 18 to 30 and one aged 80 or older). Findings and caveats that apply to the study as a whole: Because donor CMV infection status was unknown, age-related changes in expanded clonotypes were potentially confounded. As age increased, observed TCR beta diversity per million T cells dropped in a roughly linear way, and a significant reduction was already evident by age around 41. A strong correlation was found between observed TCR beta diversity and the percentage of naive T cells measured by flow cytometry. Since profiling was done on bulk unsorted PBMCs, naive and antigen-experienced compartments could not be conclusively compared. Compared with the aged group, more naive CD4+ T cells, fewer expanded clones and increased TCR diversity were shown by the long-lived group, suggesting age selection. Estimates of total diversity based on one million sequenced T cells were regarded as lower bounds and as underestimates.

The method was 5' RACE. Sequencing took place on an Illumina HiSeq 2500. A second PCR of roughly 7 to 12 cycles was run with a J-beta primer mix and a sample-barcoded 5' primer. A template-switch 5' adaptor carrying 12 random nucleotides introduced a unique molecular identifier onto each TCR beta cDNA molecule. Each sample yielded at least 2.5 million CDR3-containing paired-end reads. The Mint cDNA synthesis kit, primed by a TRBC-specific oligonucleotide, was used to synthesize first-strand cDNA from all RNA. Following uracil-DNA glycosylase treatment, a first 18-cycle PCR with universal primers M1SS and BC2_uni_R was performed on all cDNA. Regarding the original processing steps: Each sample was normalized by randomly selecting 1 million high-quality reads, each carrying a distinct molecular identifier. Instead of being binned into consensus sequences, reads with shared molecular identifiers were discarded. CDR3 identification, clonotype clustering and error correction used MiTCR with a Q25 quality threshold and the strictest error-elimination algorithm. A nonparametric unseen species model with Euler transformation was used to estimate lower-bound total TCR beta diversity. The raw public reads went through TCRdb reprocessing: fastp at Q25, MiXCR clone calling, in-frame beta chains kept. Records with the same CDR3 protein are collapsed into one entry carrying the most frequent genes and DNA. The V and J calls come from TCRdb's annotation, not from the publication. The sample data list 1,500,000 or so distinct CDR3 sequences, and 35% to 45% of these were observed just once. The ten largest clonotypes hold roughly 3.7% of the sample.

The donors were roughly 39 Caucasian individuals from Russia, aged roughly 6 to 100 years, who were systemically healthy. Each donor gave ten milliliters of peripheral blood, drawn into EDTA-treated Vacutainer tubes. Ficoll-Paque density-gradient centrifugation was used to isolate PBMCs, with at least 6.5 million obtained per sample. Total RNA, at least 6 micrograms per sample, was extracted from PBMCs with Trizol reagent. Naive CD45RAhigh/CD27high T cell percentages were measured by flow cytometry on a PBMC aliquot from every donor. This clonotype was detected a few times. Its recognized antigen is unknown. No much larger clonotype is one base removed from it; base qualities were not supplied. The CDR3 measures 16 amino acids from cysteine to phenylalanine. Left in the record is the CDR3 DNA by itself, 48 bases read in frame from the first base. The trim is 0 bases for V and 0 bases for J, with a gap of 9 bases between the germline ends. The germline V gene specifies MGHRA as CDR1 and YSYEKL as CDR2.

The chain is assembled from TRBV4-1 and TRBJ1-5, with no D gene named confidently. The clonotype comes from a woman under 30 in good health. Sequencing input: blood. The DNA is as follows: TGCGCCAGCAGCCAAGATTGGGGTTATAGCAATCAGCCCCAGCATTTT. This yields the protein CASSQDWGYSNQPQHF.